The 21 T cell receptor beta chains given below trace back to one sample, sequenced in a study of response to subunit inactivated influenza vaccine. MiXCR, run by TCRdb on the RT-PCR reads, gives a single entry per CDR3 protein. The top ten clones hold 2.5% to 3% of a sample with just under 550,000 distinct CDR3 sequences, approximately 20% of them seen once. The data also belong to a second study, concerning T cells expressing NK-cell markers. Turning to that study: TCR beta libraries carry UMIs added by 5'RACE template switching.

Sequences were derived from CD4+ T cells sorted from PBMCs, sampled approximately 13 days after vaccination. The receptors derive from a man aged 50 to 59 who received an inactivated influenza vaccine.

Comments on this clonotype: The junction shows a germline mismatch at one end, possibly a read error. The chain is built from TRBV12-3 or TRBV12-4 and TRBJ2-7; no definite D call. The CDR3 runs 11 residues. CDR3 nucleotides: TGTGCCAGCAGTTTTGTCGACGAGGAGTACTTC. Translating it yields CASSFVDEEYF.

This clonotype has just a few counts. V and J are TRBV6-2 or TRBV6-3 and TRBJ2-7, with D uncertain. Germline CDR1 and CDR2: MNHEY and SVGEGT. With 2 bases removed from V and 6 bases from J, the gap between germline ends came to 8 bases. CDR3 size: 12 residues. The CDR3 nucleotides are TGTGCCAGCAGTTACGCCATAGGCGAGCAGTACTTC. Translating it yields CASSYAIGEQYF.

This clonotype was observed a few times. In nucleotides, the CDR3 is TGTGCCAGCAGCTCGTTAGGACTAGCGAATTACAATGAGCAGTTCTTC. It codes for CASSSLGLANYNEQFF. V is TRBV7-2 and J is TRBJ2-1; TRBD2 matches at 9 bases. The CDR3 is made up of 16 amino acids. The junction had 8 bases not matched to a gene; V was cut back by 4 bases and J by 4 bases. Germline CDR1 reads SGHTA; CDR2 reads FQGNSA.

The chain uses TRBV20-1 and TRBJ1-2; D might be TRBD1 (6 bases). This CDR3 has 14 amino acids. Trimming pared 3 bases from V and 4 bases from J, leaving 15 bases between. The germline CDR1 and CDR2 sequences are DFQATT and SNEGSKA (reference sequence). CDR3 protein: CSARERTALYGYTF. The CDR3 nucleotides are TGCAGTGCTAGGGAAAGGACAGCCCTCTATGGCTACACCTTC.

This clonotype has a handful of counts. The V and J genes are TRBV7-9 and TRBJ2-7, with 8 nucleotides matching TRBD1. V was pared by 5 bases and J by 13 bases, with 7 bases of the junction left unmatched. The CDR3 spans 11 residues. CDR1 is SEHNR and CDR2 is FQNEAQ in the germline V gene (reference sequence). The CDR3 nucleotides read TGTGCCAGCAGCCCAGGACAGGGCCTTTACTTC. It specifies CASSPGQGLYF.

In this sample, this clonotype turned up a few times. In nucleotides, the CDR3 is TGTGCCAGCAGCCAAGCTGTTGGACGGAGGGGTCCAGATACGCAGTATTTT. This gives the protein CASSQAVGRRGPDTQYF. This chain connects TRBV4-2 to TRBJ2-3; D perhaps matches TRBD2 (6 bases). CDR3 length equals 17 residues. CDR1 is LGHNA, CDR2 YNFKEQ, per germline. With 1 base removed from V and 4 bases from J, the gap between germline ends came to 18 bases.

This clonotype was seen more than once but under ten times. The gene calls are TRBV12-3 or TRBV12-4 and TRBJ2-5; 7 nucleotides agree with TRBD2. Trimming removed 6 bases from V and 7 bases from J; junction bases left unmatched: 11. This CDR3 comprises 14 residues. CDR3: CASSQGLPGGTQYF. As DNA, the CDR3 is TGTGCCAGCAGCCAGGGACTACCAGGCGGGACCCAGTACTTC.

This clonotype was observed a few times. The chain employs TRBV21-1 and TRBJ1-2; no check of the table's D call, TRBD1, against the DNA was made. TRBV21-1 counts as a pseudogene. This CDR3 spans 17 amino acids. CDR3 nucleotides: TGTGCCAGCAGCCCCCGCGGAACAGGGAAGCGGGCCTATGGCTACACCTTC. Protein: CASSPRGTGKRAYGYTF.

This clonotype has more than one count but fewer than ten. V gene TRBV19 combines with J gene TRBJ2-1, with 8 bases identical to TRBD2. The J segment lost 7 bases and the V segment lost 6 bases, leaving 5 bases of the junction unmatched. This CDR3 region has 13 residues. CDR1 and CDR2 from the germline V gene are LNHDA and SQIVND (reference sequence). CDR3 sequence: CASRLAGINEQFF. The CDR3 DNA reads as TGTGCCAGTAGGTTAGCGGGGATAAATGAGCAGTTCTTC.

This clonotype was detected only a few times. The gene calls are TRBV15 and TRBJ1-1; no clear D gene. Germline-derived CDR1 and CDR2 are LNHNV and YYDKDF (reference sequence). Trimming removed 0 bases at V and 7 bases at J, with 12 bases between. CDR3 length: 14 residues. DNA of the CDR3: TGTGCCACCAGCAGAGAGGTTGCCGACGGTGAAGCTTTCTTT. Translated: CATSREVADGEAFF.

This clonotype appeared once. The chain employs TRBV4-3 and TRBJ1-2; tentative D call: TRBD1 (5 bases). The V gene's germline CDR1 is LGHNA and CDR2 YSLEER. V was cut by 4 bases and J by 5 bases, with 20 bases left in between. The CDR3 runs 16 residues. In nucleotides, the CDR3 is TGCGCCAGCAGCCGAGAGGCCTCAGGGCACGGGTATGGCTACACCTTC. This sequence encodes CASSREASGHGYGYTF.

This sequence joins TRBV10-3 and TRBJ1-1; 10 bases align to TRBD1. CDR1 is ENHRY and CDR2 is SYGVKD in the germline V gene. This CDR3 has 15 residues. The V and J ends lost 9 bases and 7 bases, in that order; junction bases with no gene match: 14. The CDR3 DNA is TGTGCCATTCGACAGGGGGCCCTCAGCGGCGGTGAAGCTTTCTTT. This codes for CAIRQGALSGGEAFF.

A few counts support this clonotype. The J gene is TRBJ1-3, the V gene TRBV12-3 or TRBV12-4; D perhaps matches TRBD1 (5 bases). With 6 bases removed from V and 0 bases from J, the gap between germline ends came to 15 bases. The CDR3 has 16 residues. In DNA form, the CDR3 reads TGTGCCAGCAGCTTGACAGCTGGAAACTCTGGAAACACCATATATTTT. It yields the protein CASSLTAGNSGNTIYF.

This chain connects TRBV12-3 or TRBV12-4 to TRBJ1-1; D might be TRBD1 (5 bases). V was shortened by 4 bases and J by 1 base, with 7 bases between the two germline ends. CDR3 length equals 13 residues. The CDR3 loop reads CASSWQGNTEAFF. The CDR3 coding sequence is TGTGCCAGCAGTTGGCAGGGGAACACTGAAGCTTTCTTT.

This clonotype was seen only a few times. V gene TRBV29-1 combines with J gene TRBJ2-1; 11 bases match TRBD2. J gave up 8 bases and V 4 bases, and 4 bases lay outside the gene matches. This CDR3 contains 13 residues. Germline loops: CDR1 SQVTM, CDR2 ANQGSEA. The CDR3 coding sequence is TGCAGCGTTGCCGGGACTAGCGGCGATGAGCAGTTCTTC. Residues: CSVAGTSGDEQFF.

The chain couples TRBV12-3 or TRBV12-4 to TRBJ2-1; D possibly matches TRBD1 or TRBD2 (5 bases each). The CDR3 spans 15 residues. The V gene lost 3 bases and the J gene lost 7 bases, with 16 bases spanning the gap. Written as DNA, the CDR3 is TGTGCCAGCAGTTTGAGCGGCAGGGTTGAAAATGAGCAGTTCTTC. Translating it yields CASSLSGRVENEQFF.

This clonotype was counted a few times. The J gene is TRBJ2-1, the V gene TRBV28; TRBD1 agrees at 9 bases. Germline lookup yields CDR1 MDHEN and CDR2 SYDVKM. The junction had 7 bases not matched to a gene; V was cut back by 6 bases and J by 7 bases. This CDR3 spans 14 amino acids. CDR3 bases: TGTGCCAGCAGGCCGACAGGGGGGAGGAATGAGCAGTTCTTC. Translation: CASRPTGGRNEQFF.

In this sample, this clonotype turned up a few times. The J gene is TRBJ2-1, the V gene TRBV3-1; 10 nucleotides agree with TRBD1. Per germline, CDR1 LGHDT and CDR2 YNNKEL (reference sequence). There are 14 residues in the CDR3. V was pared by 7 bases and J by 2 bases, with 2 bases of the junction left unmatched. The CDR3 region is CASTGTGAYNEQFF. Written as DNA, the CDR3 is TGTGCCAGCACCGGGACAGGGGCCTACAATGAGCAGTTCTTC.

This clonotype was picked up a small number of times. The chain uses TRBV25-1 and TRBJ2-7, with 8 bases that match TRBD1. Germline-derived CDR1 and CDR2 are MGHDK and SYGVNS. This CDR3 has 15 residues. Trimming cost V 3 bases and J 4 bases; bases outside gene matches: 8. The CDR3: CASSDYGTGVYEQYF. CDR3 bases: TGTGCCAGCAGTGATTACGGGACAGGAGTATACGAGCAGTACTTC.

V is TRBV19 and J is TRBJ1-1; 9 bases line up with TRBD1. Germline CDR1 reads LNHDA; CDR2 reads SQIVND (reference sequence). This CDR3 is 14 amino acids long. V shed 8 bases, J shed 1 base, and the junction held 5 bases outside the gene matches. The DNA for the CDR3 is TGTGCCAGTTTCCCGGGACAGGGGAACACTGAAGCTTTCTTT. Translating it yields CASFPGQGNTEAFF.

This clonotype was detected many times. The V gene is TRBV5-1, the J gene TRBJ2-2; no definite D call. The germline gives CDR1 SGHRS, CDR2 YFSETQ. The V end lost 0 bases, the J end lost 4 bases, and 4 bases lay between the germline ends. The CDR3 is 13 amino acids. The CDR3, as DNA: TGCGCCAGCAGCTTGGGGGCCACCGGGGAGCTGTTTTTT. This codes for CASSLGATGELFF. Using reference TRBV5-1 and TRBJ2-2 for the parts outside the CDR3, the full variable domain is KAGVTQTPRYLIKTRGQQVTLSCSPISGHRSVSWYQQTPGQGLQFLFEYFSETQRNKGNFPGRFSGRQFSNSRSEMNVSTLELGDSALYLCASSLGATGELFFGEGSRLTVL.